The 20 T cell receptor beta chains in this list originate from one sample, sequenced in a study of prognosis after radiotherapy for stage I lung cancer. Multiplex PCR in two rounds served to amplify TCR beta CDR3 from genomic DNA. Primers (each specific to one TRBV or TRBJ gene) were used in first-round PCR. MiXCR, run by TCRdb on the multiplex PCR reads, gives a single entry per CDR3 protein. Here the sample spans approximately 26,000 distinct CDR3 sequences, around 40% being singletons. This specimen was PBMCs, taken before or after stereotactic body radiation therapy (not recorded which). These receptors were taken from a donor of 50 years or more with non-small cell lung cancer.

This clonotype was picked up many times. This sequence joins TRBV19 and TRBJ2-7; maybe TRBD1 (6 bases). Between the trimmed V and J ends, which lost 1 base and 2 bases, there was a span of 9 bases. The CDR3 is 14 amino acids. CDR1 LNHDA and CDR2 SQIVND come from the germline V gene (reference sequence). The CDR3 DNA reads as TGTGCCAGTAGTATAGCGGGACACCCCTACGAGCAGTACTTC. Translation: CASSIAGHPYEQYF.

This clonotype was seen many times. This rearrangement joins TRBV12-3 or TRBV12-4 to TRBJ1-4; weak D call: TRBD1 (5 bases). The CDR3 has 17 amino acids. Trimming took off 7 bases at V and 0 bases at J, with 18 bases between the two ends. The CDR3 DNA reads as TGTGCCAGCATCAACCTCCAAGTGGGGCCAACTAATGAAAAACTGTTTTTT. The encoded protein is CASINLQVGPTNEKLFF.

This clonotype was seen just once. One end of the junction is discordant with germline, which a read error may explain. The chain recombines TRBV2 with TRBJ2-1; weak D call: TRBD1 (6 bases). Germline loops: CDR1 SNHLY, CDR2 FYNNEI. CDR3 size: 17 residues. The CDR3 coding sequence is TGTGCCAGCAGTGAAGCGCCGTCAGGGGTCTTACTGAATGAACAGTTCTTC. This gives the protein CASSEAPSGVLLNEQFF.

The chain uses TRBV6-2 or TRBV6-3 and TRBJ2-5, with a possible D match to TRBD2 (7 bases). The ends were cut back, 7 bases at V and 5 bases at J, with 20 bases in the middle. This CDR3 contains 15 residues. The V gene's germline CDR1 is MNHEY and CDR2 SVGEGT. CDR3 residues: CASTRGGGSLETQYF. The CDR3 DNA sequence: TGTGCCAGCACCCGCGGGGGCGGGAGTCTGGAGACCCAGTACTTC.

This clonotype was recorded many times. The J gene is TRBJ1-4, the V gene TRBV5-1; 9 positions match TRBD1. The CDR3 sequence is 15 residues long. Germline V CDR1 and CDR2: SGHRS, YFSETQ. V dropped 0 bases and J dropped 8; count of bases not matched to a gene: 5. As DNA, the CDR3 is TGCGCCAGCAGCTTGGGGGGACAGGGAAGAGAAAAACTGTTTTTT. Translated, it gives CASSLGGQGREKLFF.

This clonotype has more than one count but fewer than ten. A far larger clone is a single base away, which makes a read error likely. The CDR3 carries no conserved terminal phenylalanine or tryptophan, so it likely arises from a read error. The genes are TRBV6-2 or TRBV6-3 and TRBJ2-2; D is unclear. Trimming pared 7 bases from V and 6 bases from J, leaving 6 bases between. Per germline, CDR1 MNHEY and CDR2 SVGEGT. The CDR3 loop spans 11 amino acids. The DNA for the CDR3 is TGTGCCAGCATGTACCCCGGGGAGCTGTTTTAT. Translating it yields CASMYPGELFY.

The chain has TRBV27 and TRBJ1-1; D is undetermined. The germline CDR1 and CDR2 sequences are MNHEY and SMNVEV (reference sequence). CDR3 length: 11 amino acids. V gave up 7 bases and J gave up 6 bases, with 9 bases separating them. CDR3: CASTSVSEAFF. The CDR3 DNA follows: TGTGCCAGCACCTCGGTATCTGAAGCTTTCTTT.

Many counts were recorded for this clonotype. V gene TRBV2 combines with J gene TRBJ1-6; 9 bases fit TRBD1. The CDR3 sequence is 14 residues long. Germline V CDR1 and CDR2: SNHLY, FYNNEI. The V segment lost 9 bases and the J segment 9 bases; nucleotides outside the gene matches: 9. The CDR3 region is CARQEDRGGSPLHF. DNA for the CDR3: TGTGCCAGACAAGAGGACAGGGGAGGTTCACCCCTCCACTTT. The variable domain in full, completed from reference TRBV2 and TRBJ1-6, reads EPEVTQTPSHQVTQMGQEVILRCVPISNHLYFYWYRQILGQKVEFLVSFYNNEISEKSEIFDDQFSVERPDGSNFTLKIRSTKLEDSAMYFCARQEDRGGSPLHFGNGTRLTVT.

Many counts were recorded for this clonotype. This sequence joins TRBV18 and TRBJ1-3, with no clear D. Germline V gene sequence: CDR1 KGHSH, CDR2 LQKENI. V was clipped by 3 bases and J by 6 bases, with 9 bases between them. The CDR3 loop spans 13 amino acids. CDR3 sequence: CASSPSDSNTIYF. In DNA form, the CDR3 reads TGTGCCAGCTCACCTTCGGACTCAAACACCATATATTTT.

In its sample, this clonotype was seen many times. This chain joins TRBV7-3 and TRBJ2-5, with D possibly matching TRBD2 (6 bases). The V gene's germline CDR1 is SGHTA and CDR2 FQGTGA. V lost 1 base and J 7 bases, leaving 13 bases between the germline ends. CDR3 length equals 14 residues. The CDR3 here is CASSLRGDEGTQYF. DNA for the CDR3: TGTGCCAGCAGCTTAAGGGGGGATGAGGGGACCCAGTACTTC.

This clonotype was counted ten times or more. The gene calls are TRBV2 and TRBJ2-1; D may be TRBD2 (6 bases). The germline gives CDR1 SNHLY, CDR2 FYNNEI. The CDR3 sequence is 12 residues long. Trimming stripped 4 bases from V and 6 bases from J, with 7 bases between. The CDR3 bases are TGTGCCAGCAGTGGGGACTCCAATGAGCAGTTCTTC. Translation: CASSGDSNEQFF.

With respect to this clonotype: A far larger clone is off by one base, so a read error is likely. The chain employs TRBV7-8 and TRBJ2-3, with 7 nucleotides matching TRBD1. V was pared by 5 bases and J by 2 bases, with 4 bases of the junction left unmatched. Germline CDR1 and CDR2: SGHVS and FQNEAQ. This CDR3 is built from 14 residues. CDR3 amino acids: CASSPGQVTDTQYF. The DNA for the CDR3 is TGTGCCAGCAGCCCCGGACAGGTCACAGATACGCAGTATTTT.

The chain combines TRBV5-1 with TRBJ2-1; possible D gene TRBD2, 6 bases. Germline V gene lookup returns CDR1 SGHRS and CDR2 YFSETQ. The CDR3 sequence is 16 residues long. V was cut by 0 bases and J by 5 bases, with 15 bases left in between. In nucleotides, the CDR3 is TGCGCCAGCAGCTTGGCCGGAGGGTGGGGAAACAATGAGCAGTTCTTC. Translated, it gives CASSLAGGWGNNEQFF. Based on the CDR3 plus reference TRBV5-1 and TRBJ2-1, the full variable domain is KAGVTQTPRYLIKTRGQQVTLSCSPISGHRSVSWYQQTPGQGLQFLFEYFSETQRNKGNFPGRFSGRQFSNSRSEMNVSTLELGDSALYLCASSLAGGWGNNEQFFGPGTRLTVL.

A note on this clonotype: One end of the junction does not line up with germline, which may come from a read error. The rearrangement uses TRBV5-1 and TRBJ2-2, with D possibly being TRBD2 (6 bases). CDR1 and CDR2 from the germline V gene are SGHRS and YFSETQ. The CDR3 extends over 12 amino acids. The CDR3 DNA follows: TGCGCCAGCAGTATCGGAAGGGAGGAGCTGCTTTTT. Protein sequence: CASSIGREELLF.

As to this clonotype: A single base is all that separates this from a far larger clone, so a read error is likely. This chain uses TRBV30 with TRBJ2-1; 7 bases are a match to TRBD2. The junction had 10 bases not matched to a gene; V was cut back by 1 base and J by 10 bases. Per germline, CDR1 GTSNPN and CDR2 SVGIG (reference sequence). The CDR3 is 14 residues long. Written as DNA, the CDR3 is TGTGCCTGGAGTGAAACTAGCGATTCCTACGAGCAGTTCTTC. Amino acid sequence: CAWSETSDSYEQFF.

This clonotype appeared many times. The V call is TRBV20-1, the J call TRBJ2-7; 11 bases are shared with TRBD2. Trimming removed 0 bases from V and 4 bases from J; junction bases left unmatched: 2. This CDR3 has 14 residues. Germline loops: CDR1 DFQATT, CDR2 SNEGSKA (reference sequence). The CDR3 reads CSARELAGVYEQYF. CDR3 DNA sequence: TGCAGTGCTAGAGAACTAGCGGGAGTTTACGAGCAGTACTTC.

The CDR3 loop is CAWSARTSGEQYF. CDR3 sequence (DNA): TGTGCCTGGAGTGCCCGGACTAGCGGCGAGCAGTACTTC. The rearrangement uses TRBV30 and TRBJ2-7, with 10 nucleotides matching TRBD2. After removal of 1 base from V and 6 bases from J, the junction contained 3 bases not matched to a gene. The germline V gene has CDR1 GTSNPN and CDR2 SVGIG (reference sequence). The CDR3 loop spans 13 amino acids. Using reference TRBV30 and TRBJ2-7 for the parts outside the CDR3, the full variable domain is SQTIHQWPATLVQPVGSPLSLECTVEGTSNPNLYWYRQAAGRGLQLLFYSVGIGQISSEVPQNLSASRPQDRQFILSSKKLLLSDSGFYLCAWSARTSGEQYFGPGTRLTVT.

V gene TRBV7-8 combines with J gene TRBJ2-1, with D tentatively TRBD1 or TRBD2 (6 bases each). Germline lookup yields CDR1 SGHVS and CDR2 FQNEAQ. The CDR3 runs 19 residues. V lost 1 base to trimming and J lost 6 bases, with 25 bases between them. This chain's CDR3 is CASSLEVGGIGTPGNEQFF. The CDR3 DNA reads TGTGCCAGCAGCTTAGAAGTAGGGGGGATTGGGACCCCTGGCAATGAGCAGTTCTTC.

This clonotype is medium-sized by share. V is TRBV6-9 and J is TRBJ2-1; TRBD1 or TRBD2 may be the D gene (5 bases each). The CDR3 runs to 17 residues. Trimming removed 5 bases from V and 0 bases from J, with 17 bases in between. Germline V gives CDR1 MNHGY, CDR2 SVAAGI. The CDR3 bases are TGTGCCAGCAGTCCCCCGCCGGGACGGGGCTCCTACAATGAGCAGTTCTTC. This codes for CASSPPPGRGSYNEQFF.

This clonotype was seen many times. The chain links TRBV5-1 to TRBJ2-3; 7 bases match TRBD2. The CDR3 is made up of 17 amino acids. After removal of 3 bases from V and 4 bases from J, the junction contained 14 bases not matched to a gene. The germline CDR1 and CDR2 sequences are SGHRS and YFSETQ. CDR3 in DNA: TGCGCCAGCAGCTCAAGATCTAGCGGCCCCGTGTCAGATACGCAGTATTTT. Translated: CASSSRSSGPVSDTQYF.